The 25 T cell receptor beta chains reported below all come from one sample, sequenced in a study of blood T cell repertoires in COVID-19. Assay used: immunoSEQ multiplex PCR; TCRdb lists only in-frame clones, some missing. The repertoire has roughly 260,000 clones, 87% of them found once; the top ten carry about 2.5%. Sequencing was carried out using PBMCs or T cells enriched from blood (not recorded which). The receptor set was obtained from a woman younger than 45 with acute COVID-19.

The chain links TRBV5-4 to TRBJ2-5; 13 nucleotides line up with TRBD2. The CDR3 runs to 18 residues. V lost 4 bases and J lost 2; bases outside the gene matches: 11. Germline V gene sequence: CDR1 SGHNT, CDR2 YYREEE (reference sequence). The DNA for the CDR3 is TGTGCCAGCAGCCCGGACCATGGACTAGCGGGGGAGCAAGAGACCCAGTACTTC. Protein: CASSPDHGLAGEQETQYF.

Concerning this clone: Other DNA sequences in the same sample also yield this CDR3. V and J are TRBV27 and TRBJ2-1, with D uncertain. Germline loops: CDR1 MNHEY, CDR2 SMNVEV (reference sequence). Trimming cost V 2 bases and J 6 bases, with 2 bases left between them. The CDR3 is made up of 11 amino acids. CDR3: CASSLRNEQFF. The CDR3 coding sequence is TGTGCCAGCAGTTTACGCAATGAGCAGTTCTTC.

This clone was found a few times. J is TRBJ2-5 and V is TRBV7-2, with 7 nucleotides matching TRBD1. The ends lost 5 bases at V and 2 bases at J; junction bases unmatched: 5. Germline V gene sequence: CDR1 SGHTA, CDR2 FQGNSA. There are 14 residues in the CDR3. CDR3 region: CASSPRGIQETQYF. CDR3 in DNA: TGTGCCAGCAGCCCCAGGGGGATACAAGAGACCCAGTACTTC.

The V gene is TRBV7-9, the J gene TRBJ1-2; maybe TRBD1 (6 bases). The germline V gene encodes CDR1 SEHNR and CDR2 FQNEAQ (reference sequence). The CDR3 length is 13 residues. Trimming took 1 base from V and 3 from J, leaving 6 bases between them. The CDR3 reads CASSLGQDYGYTF. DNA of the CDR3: TGTGCCAGCAGCTTAGGACAGGACTATGGCTACACCTTC.

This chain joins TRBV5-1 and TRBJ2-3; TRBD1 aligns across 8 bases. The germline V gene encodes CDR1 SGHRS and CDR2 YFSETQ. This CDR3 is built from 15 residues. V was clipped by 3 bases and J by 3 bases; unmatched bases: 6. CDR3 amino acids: CASSSTGALTDTQYF. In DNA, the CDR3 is TGCGCCAGCAGCTCGACAGGGGCCCTGACAGATACGCAGTATTTT.

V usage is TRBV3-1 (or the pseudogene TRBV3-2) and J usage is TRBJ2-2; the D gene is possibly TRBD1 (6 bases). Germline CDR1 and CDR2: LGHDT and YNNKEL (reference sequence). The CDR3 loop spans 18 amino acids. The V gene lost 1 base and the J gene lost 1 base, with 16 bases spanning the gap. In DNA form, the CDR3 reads TGTGCCAGCAGCCAAGGATACGCAGGGGCCCTGAACACCGGGGAGCTGTTTTTT. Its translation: CASSQGYAGALNTGELFF.

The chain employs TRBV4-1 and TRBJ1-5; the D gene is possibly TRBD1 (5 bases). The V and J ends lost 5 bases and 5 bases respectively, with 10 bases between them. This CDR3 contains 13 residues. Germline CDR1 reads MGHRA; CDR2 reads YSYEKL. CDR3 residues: CASSSDSHQPQHF. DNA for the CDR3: TGCGCCAGCAGCTCCGACAGCCATCAGCCCCAGCATTTT.

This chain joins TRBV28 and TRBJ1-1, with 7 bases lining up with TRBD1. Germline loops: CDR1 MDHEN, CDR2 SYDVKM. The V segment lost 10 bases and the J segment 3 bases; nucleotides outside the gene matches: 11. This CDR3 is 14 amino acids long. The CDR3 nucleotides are TGTGCCACCACAGGGGAGTCAGGAGACACTGAAGCTTTCTTT. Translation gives CATTGESGDTEAFF. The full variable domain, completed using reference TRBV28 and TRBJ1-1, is DVKVTQSSRYLVKRTGEKVFLECVQDMDHENMFWYRQDPGLGLRLIYFSYDVKMKEKGDIPEGYSVSREKKERFSLILESASTNQTSMYLCATTGESGDTEAFFGQGTRLTVV.

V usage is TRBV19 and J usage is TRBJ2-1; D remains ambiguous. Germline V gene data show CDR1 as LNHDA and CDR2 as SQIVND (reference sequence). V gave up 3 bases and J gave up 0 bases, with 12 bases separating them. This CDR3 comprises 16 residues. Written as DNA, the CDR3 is TGTGCCAGTAGTATGTCTGGCAGAAGCTCCTACAATGAGCAGTTCTTC. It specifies CASSMSGRSSYNEQFF.

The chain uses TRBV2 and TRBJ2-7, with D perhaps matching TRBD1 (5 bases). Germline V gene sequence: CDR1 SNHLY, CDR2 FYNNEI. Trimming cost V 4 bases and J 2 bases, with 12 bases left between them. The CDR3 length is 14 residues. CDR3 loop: CASSVGKGPYEQYF. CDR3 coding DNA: TGTGCCAGCAGTGTGGGGAAGGGGCCCTACGAGCAGTACTTC.

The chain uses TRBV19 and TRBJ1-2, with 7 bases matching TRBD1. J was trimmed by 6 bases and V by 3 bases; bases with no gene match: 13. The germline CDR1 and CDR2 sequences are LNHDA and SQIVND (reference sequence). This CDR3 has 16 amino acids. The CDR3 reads CASSIGQGVFLDGYTF. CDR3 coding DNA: TGTGCCAGTAGTATCGGGCAGGGGGTTTTCCTCGATGGCTACACCTTC.

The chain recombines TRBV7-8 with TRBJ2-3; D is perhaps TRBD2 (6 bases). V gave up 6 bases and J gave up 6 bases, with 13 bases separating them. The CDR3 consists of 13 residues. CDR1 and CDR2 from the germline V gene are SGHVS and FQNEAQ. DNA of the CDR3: TGTGCCAGCAGACCTTCCGGGGGTGATACGCAGTATTTT. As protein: CASRPSGGDTQYF.

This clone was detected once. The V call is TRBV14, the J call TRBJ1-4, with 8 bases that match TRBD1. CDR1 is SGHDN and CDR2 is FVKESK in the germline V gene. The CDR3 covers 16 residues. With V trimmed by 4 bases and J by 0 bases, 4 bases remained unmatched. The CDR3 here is CASSLGQGSTNEKLFF. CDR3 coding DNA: TGTGCCAGCAGCCTTGGACAGGGATCAACTAATGAAAAACTGTTTTTT.

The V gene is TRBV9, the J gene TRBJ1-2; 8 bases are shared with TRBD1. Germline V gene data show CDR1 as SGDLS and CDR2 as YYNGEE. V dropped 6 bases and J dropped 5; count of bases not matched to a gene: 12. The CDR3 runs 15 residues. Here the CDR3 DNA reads TGTGCCAGCACCGTGGGACAGGATATGCCATATGGCTACACCTTC. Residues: CASTVGQDMPYGYTF.

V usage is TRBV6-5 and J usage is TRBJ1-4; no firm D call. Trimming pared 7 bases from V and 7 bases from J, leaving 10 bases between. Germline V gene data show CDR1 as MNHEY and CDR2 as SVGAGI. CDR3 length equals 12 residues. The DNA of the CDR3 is TGTGCCAGCACCCAGGCGGGTGAAAAACTGTTTTTT. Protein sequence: CASTQAGEKLFF.

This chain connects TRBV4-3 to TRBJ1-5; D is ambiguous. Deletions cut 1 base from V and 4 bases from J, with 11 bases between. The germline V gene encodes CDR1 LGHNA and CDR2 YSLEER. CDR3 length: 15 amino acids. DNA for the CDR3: TGCGCCAGCAGCCAAGCATGGCCTGTGAATCAGCCCCAGCATTTT. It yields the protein CASSQAWPVNQPQHF.

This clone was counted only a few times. The CDR3 DNA sequence: TGTGCCAGCAGCTTGGGACAAAGAGAACAGCCCCAGCATTTT. This encodes CASSLGQREQPQHF. The V call is TRBV3-1 (or the pseudogene TRBV3-2), the J call TRBJ1-5; D might be TRBD1 (6 bases). From germline, CDR1 is LGHDT and CDR2 YNNKEL (reference sequence). The V end lost 5 bases, the J end lost 7 bases, and 15 bases lay between the germline ends. This CDR3 has 14 amino acids.

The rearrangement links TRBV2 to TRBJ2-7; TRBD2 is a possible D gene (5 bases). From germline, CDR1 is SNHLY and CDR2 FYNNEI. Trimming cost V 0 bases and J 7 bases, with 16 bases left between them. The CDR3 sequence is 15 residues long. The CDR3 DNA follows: TGTGCCAGCAGTGAAGCTCAGACACTAGGGAAGGAGCAGTACTTC. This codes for CASSEAQTLGKEQYF.

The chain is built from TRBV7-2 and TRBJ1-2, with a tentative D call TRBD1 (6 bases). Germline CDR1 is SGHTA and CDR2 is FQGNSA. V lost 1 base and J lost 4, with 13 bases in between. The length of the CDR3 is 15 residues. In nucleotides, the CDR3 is TGTGCCAGCAGCTTAGAGGACCGGGACACCTATGGCTACACCTTC. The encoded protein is CASSLEDRDTYGYTF.

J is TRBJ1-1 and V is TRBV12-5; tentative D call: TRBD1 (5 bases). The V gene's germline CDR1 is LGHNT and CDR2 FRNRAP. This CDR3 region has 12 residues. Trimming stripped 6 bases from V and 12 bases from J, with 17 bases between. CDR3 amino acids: CASGDDSNLPFF. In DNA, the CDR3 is TGTGCTAGTGGCGATGACAGCAATCTCCCTTTCTTT.

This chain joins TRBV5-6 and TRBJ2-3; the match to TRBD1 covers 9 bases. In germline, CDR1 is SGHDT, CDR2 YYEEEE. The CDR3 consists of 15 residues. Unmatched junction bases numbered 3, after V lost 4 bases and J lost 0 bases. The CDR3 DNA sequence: TGTGCCAGCAGCACCGGACAGGGGAGCACAGATACGCAGTATTTT. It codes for CASSTGQGSTDTQYF.

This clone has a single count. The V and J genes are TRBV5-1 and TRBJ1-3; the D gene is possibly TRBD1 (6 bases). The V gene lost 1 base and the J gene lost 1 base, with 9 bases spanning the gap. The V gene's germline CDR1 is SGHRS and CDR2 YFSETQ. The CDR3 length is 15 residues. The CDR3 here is CASSLNTGSGNTIYF. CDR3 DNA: TGCGCCAGCAGCTTGAACACAGGGTCTGGAAACACCATATATTTT.

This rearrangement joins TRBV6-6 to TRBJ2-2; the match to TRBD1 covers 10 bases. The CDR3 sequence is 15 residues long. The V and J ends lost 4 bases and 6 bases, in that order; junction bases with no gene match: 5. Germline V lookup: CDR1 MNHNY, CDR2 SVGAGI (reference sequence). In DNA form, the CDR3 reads TGTGCCAGCAGTTTCACCGGGACAGGGGCCGGGGAGCTGTTTTTT. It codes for CASSFTGTGAGELFF.

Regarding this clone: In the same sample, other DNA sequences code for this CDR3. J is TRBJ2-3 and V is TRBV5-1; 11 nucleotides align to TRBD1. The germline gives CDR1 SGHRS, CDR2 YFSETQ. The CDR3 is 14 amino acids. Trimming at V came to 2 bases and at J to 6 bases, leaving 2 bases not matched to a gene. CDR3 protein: CASSFGQGADTQYF. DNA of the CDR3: TGCGCCAGCAGCTTCGGACAGGGGGCCGATACGCAGTATTTT.

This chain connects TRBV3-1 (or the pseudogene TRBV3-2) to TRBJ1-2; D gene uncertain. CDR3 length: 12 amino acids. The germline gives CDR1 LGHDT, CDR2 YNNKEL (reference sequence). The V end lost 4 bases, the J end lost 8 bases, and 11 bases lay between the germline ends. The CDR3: CASSPGAAGYTF. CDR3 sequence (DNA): TGTGCCAGCAGCCCTGGAGCAGCGGGCTACACCTTC.